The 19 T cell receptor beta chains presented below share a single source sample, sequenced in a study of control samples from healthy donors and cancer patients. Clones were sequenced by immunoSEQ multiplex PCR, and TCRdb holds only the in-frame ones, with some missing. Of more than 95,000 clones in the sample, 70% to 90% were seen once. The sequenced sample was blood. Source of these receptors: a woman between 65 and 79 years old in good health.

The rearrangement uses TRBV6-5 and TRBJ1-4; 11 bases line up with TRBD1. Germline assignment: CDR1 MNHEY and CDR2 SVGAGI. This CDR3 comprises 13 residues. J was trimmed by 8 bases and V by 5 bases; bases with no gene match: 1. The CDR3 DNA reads TGTGCCAGCAGTCGGGACAGGGGGGAAAAACTGTTTTTT. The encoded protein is CASSRDRGEKLFF.

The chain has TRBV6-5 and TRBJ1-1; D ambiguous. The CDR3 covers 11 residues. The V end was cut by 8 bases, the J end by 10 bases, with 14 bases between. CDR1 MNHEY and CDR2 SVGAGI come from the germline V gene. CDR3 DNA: TGTGCCAGCGGTACAAGTTTAACAGCTTTCTTT. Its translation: CASGTSLTAFF.

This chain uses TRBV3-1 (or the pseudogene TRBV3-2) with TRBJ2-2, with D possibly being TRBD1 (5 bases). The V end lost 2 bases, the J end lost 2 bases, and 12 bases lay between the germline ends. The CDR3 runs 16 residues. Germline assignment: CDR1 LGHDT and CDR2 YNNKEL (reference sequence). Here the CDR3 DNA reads TGTGCCAGCAGCCAATGGCAGGGTTCTAACACCGGGGAGCTGTTTTTT. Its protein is CASSQWQGSNTGELFF.

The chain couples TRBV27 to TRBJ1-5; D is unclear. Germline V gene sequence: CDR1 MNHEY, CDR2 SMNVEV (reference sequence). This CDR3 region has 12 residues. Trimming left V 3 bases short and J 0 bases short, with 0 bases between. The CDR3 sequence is CASSFSNQPQHF. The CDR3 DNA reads TGTGCCAGCAGTTTTAGCAATCAGCCCCAGCATTTT.

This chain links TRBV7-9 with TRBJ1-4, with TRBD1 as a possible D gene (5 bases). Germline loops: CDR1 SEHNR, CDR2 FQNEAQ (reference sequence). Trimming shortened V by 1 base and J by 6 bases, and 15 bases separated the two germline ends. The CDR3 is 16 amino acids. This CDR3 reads CASSLEFGQGDEKLFF. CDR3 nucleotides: TGTGCCAGCAGCTTAGAATTCGGGCAGGGAGATGAAAAACTGTTTTTT.

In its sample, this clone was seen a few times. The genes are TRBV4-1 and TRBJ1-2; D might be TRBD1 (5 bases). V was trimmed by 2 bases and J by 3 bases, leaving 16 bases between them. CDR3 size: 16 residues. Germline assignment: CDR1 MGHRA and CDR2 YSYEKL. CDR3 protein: CASSQPRGGVHYGYTF. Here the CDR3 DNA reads TGCGCCAGCAGCCAACCCCGAGGAGGGGTTCACTATGGCTACACCTTC.

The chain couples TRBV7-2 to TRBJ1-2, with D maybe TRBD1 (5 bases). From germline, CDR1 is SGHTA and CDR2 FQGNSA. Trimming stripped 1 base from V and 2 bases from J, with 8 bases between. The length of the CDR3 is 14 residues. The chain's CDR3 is CASSLEAGNYGYTF. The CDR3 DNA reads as TGTGCCAGCAGCTTAGAGGCAGGGAACTATGGCTACACCTTC.

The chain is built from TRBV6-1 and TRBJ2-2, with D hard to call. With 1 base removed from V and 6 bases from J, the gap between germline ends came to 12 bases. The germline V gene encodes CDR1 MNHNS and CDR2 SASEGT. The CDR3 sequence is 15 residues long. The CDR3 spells CASSEGLAPPGELFF. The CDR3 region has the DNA TGTGCCAGCAGTGAAGGGTTAGCACCACCCGGGGAGCTGTTTTTT.

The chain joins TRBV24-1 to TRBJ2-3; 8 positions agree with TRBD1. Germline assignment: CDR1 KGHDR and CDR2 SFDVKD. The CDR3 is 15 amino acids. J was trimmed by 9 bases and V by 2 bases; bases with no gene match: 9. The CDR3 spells CATSDSRTGSGTQYF. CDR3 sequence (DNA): TGTGCCACCAGTGATTCCCGGACAGGGTCCGGGACGCAGTATTTT.

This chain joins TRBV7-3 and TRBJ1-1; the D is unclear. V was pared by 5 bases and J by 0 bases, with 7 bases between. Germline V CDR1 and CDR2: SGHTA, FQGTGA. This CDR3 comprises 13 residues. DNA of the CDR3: TGTGCCAGCAGCCCGTCCGTGAACACTGAAGCTTTCTTT. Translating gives CASSPSVNTEAFF. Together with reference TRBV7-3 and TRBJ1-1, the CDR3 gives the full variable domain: GAGVSQTPSNKVTEKGKYVELRCDPISGHTALYWYRQSLGQGPEFLIYFQGTGAADDSGLPNDRFFAVRPEGSVSTLKIQRTERGDSAVYLCASSPSVNTEAFFGQGTRLTVV.

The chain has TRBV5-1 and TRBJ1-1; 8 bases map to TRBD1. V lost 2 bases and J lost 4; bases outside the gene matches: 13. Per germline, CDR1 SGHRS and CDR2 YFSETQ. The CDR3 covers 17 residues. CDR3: CASSFTTGAPGSTEAFF. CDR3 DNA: TGCGCCAGCAGCTTCACGACAGGGGCACCCGGTAGCACTGAAGCTTTCTTT.

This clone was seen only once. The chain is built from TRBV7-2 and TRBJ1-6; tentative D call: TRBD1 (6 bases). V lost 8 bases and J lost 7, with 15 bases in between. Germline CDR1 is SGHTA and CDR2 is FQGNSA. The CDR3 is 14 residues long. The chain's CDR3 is CASGQWGPNSPLHF. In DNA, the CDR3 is TGTGCCAGCGGACAGTGGGGACCAAATTCACCCCTCCACTTT.

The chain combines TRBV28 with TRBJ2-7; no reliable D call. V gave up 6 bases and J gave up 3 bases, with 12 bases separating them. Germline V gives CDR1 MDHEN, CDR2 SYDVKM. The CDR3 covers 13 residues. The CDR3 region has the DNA TGTGCCAGCAGCCAGGACGGTTACTACGAGCAGTACTTC. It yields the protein CASSQDGYYEQYF.

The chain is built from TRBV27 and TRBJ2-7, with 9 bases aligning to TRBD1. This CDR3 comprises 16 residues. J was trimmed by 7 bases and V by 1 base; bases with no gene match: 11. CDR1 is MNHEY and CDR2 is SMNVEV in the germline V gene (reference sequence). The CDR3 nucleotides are TGTGCCAGCAGTTTATACCGGGACAGGGATCTTAGGGAGCAGTACTTC. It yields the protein CASSLYRDRDLREQYF.

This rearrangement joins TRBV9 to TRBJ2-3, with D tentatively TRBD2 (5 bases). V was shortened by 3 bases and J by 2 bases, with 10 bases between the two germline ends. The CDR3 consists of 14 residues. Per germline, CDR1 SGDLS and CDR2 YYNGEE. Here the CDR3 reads CASSDSGFTDTQYF. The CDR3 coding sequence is TGTGCCAGCAGCGACTCGGGGTTCACAGATACGCAGTATTTT.

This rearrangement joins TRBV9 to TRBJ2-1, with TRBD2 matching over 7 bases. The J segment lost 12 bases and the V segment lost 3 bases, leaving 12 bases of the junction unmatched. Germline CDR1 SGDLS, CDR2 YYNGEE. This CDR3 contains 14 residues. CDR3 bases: TGTGCCAGCAGCGCGGTGGGGGAGGGAGAGAGGCAGTTCTTC. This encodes CASSAVGEGERQFF.

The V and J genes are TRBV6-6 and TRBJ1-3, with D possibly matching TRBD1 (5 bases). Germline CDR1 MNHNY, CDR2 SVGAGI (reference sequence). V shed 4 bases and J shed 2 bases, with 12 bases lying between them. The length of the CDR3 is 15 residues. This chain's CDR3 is CASSSKGLTGNTIYF. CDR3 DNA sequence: TGTGCCAGCAGTTCTAAGGGACTGACTGGAAACACCATATATTTT.

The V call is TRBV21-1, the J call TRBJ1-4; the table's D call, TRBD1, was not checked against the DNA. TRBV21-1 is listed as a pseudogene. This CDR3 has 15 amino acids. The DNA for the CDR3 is TGTGCCAGCACGGGACAGGGGCCAACTAATGAAAAACTGTTTTTT. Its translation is CASTGQGPTNEKLFF.

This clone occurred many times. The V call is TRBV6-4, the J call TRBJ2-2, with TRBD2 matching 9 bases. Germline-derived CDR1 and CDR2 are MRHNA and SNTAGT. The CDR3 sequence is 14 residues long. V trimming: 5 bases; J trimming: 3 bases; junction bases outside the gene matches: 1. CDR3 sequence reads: CASSSGGHTGELFF. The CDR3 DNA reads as TGTGCCAGCAGTAGCGGGGGGCACACCGGGGAGCTGTTTTTT.